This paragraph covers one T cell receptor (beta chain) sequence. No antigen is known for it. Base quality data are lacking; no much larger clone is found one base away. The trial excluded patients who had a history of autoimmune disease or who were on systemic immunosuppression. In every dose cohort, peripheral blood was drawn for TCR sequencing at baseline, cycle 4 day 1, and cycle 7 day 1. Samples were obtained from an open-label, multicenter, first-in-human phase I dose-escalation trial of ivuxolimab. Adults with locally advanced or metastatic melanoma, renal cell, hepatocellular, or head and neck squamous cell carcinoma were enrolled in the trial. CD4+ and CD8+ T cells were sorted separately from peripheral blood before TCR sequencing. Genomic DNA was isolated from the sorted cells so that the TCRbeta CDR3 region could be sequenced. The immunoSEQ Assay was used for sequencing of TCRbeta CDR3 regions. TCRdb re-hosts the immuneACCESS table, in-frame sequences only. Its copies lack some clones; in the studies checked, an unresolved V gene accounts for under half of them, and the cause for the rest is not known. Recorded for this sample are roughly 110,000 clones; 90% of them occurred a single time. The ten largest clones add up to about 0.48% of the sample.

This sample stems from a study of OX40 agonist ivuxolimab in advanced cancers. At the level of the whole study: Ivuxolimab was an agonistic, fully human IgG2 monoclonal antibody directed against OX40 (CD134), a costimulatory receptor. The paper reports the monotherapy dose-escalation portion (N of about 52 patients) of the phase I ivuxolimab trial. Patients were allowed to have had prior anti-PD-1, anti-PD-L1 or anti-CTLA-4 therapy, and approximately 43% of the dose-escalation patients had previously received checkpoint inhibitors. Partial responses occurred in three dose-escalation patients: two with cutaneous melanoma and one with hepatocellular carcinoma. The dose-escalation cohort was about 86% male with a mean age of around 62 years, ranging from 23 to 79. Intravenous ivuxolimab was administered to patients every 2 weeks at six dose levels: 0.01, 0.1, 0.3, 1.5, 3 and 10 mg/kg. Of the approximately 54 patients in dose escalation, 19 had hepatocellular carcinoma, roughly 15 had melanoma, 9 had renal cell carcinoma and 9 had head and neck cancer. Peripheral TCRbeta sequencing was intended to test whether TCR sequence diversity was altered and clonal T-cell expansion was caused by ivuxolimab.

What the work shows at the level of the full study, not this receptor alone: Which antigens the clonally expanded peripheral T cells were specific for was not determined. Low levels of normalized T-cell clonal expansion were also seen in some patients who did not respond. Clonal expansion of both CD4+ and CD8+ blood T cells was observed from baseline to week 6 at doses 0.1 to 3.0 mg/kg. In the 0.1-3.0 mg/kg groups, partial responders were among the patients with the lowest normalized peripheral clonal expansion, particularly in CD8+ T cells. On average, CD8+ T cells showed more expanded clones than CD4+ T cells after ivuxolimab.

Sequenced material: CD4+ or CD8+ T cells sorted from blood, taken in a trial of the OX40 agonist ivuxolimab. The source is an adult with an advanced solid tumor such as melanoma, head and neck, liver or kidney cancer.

At the DNA level, the sequence is TGTGCCAGCAGCTTACAGGGTTTCACTGAAGCTTTCTTT. Translated, this is CASSLQGFTEAFF. The chain joins TRBV5-6 to TRBJ1-1; the D gene is perhaps TRBD1, on 6 matching bases. A distance of 9 bases separates the germline ends of V and J, which lose 2 bases and 4 bases respectively. Sequences SGHDT (CDR1) and YYEEEE (CDR2) are obtained from the germline V gene. From cysteine to phenylalanine, the CDR3 is 13 amino acids long. Solely the CDR3 DNA is kept, with 39 bases framed from the first base.